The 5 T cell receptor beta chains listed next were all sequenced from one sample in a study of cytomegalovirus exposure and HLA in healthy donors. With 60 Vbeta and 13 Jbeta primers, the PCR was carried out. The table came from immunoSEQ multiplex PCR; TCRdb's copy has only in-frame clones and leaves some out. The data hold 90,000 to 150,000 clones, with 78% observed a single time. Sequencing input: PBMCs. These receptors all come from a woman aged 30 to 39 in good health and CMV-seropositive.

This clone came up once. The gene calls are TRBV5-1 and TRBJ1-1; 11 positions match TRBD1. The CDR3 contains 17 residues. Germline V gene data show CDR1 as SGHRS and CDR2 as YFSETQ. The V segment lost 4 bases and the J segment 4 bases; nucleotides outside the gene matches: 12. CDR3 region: CASSGSRDRGFGTEAFF. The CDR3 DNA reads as TGCGCCAGCAGCGGAAGCCGGGACAGGGGGTTTGGCACTGAAGCTTTCTTT.

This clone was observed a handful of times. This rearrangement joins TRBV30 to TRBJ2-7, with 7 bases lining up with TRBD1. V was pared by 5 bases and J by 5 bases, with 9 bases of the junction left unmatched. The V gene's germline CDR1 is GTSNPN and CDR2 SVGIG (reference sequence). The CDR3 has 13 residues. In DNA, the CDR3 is TGTGCCTGGCCGACAGGGAAGTTCGACGAGCAGTACTTC. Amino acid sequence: CAWPTGKFDEQYF.

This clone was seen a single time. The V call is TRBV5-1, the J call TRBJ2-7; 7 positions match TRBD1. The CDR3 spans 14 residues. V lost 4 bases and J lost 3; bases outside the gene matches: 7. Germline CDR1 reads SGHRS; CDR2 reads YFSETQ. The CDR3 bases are TGCGCCAGCAGCCTAGGGACAGCTTACTACGAGCAGTACTTC. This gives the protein CASSLGTAYYEQYF. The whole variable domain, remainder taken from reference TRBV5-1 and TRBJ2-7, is KAGVTQTPRYLIKTRGQQVTLSCSPISGHRSVSWYQQTPGQGLQFLFEYFSETQRNKGNFPGRFSGRQFSNSRSEMNVSTLELGDSALYLCASSLGTAYYEQYFGPGTRLTVT.

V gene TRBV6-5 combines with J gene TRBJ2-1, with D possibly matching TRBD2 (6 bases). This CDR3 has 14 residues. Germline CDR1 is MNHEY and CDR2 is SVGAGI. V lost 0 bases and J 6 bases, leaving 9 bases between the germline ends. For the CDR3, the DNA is TGTGCCAGCAGTTACTCGGGGGGTTCCAATGAGCAGTTCTTC. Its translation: CASSYSGGSNEQFF.

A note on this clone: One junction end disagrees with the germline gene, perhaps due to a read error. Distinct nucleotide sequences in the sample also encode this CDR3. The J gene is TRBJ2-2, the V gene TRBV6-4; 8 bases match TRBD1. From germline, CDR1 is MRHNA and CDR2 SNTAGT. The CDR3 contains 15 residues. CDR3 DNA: TGCGCCAGCAGAGAGGACAGGGTGAACACCGGGGAGCTGTTTTTT. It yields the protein CASREDRVNTGELFF.